The 25 T cell receptor beta chains listed next were all sequenced from one sample in a study of patients and donors after allogeneic stem cell transplantation. MiXCR, run by TCRdb on the RT-PCR reads, gives a single entry per CDR3 protein. The data hold more than 150,000 distinct CDR3 sequences, with less than 45% observed a single time. The sample taken for sequencing was blood, either unsorted or a sorted T cell fraction (not recorded which). These receptors were obtained from a human donor who was either an allogeneic HSCT recipient or a stem cell or donor lymphocyte infusion donor (not recorded which). It is not recorded whose cells these are; they may come from a transplant donor.

This clonotype was seen more than once but under ten times. The V gene is TRBV29-1, the J gene TRBJ2-1; 8 bases agree with TRBD1. The CDR3 sequence is 14 residues long. Per germline, CDR1 SQVTM and CDR2 ANQGSEA. V was clipped by 6 bases and J by 1 base; unmatched bases: 5. Here the CDR3 DNA reads TGCAGCGTAACCCAGGGGGCGTCCTACAATGAGCAGTTCTTC. This encodes CSVTQGASYNEQFF.

The chain combines TRBV29-1 with TRBJ2-3; tentatively, D is TRBD2 (5 bases). Germline V gene lookup returns CDR1 SQVTM and CDR2 ANQGSEA. Between the trimmed V and J ends, which lost 3 bases and 4 bases, there was a span of 11 bases. The CDR3 consists of 13 residues. CDR3 sequence reads: CSVDLERADTQYF. The CDR3 bases are TGCAGCGTTGATCTAGAGAGGGCAGATACGCAGTATTTT.

The rearrangement links TRBV15 to TRBJ1-2, with D unclear. This CDR3 contains 13 residues. Germline assignment: CDR1 LNHNV and CDR2 YYDKDF (reference sequence). The V and J ends lost 0 bases and 7 bases respectively, with 9 bases between them. CDR3 loop: CATSRDLSSGYTF. The DNA for the CDR3 is TGTGCCACCAGCAGAGATCTCTCGAGTGGCTACACCTTC.

The CDR3 protein is CSVLTATNEKLFF. The CDR3 DNA sequence: TGCAGCGTGCTGACAGCAACTAATGAAAAACTGTTTTTT. This chain uses TRBV29-1 with TRBJ1-4; a weak D match, TRBD1 (5 bases). The CDR3 consists of 13 residues. Germline lookup yields CDR1 SQVTM and CDR2 ANQGSEA. V was shortened by 6 bases and J by 0 bases, with 8 bases between the two germline ends.

J is TRBJ2-7 and V is TRBV12-3 or TRBV12-4; 7 nucleotides line up with TRBD1. V shed 8 bases and J 1 base; nucleotides not matched to a gene: 8. CDR3 length equals 14 residues. CDR3 loop: CASGPTGKSYEQYF. The CDR3 region has the DNA TGTGCCAGCGGCCCGACAGGGAAATCCTACGAGCAGTACTTC.

This clonotype was found a few times. The chain has TRBV7-9 and TRBJ1-2; 10 bases fit TRBD1. The CDR3 extends over 15 amino acids. V trimming: 3 bases; J trimming: 2 bases; junction bases outside the gene matches: 3. The V gene's germline CDR1 is SEHNR and CDR2 FQNEAQ (reference sequence). CDR3 loop: CASSFRQGANYGYTF. CDR3 bases: TGTGCCAGCAGCTTTAGACAGGGGGCAAACTATGGCTACACCTTC.

This clonotype has a handful of counts. The chain recombines TRBV14 with TRBJ1-2; 8 nucleotides agree with TRBD1. Germline V lookup: CDR1 SGHDN, CDR2 FVKESK. Trimming took 4 bases from V and 7 from J; bases not matched to a gene: 2. The length of the CDR3 is 12 residues. The CDR3 region is CASSPDRGGYTF. The DNA of the CDR3 is TGTGCCAGCAGCCCCGACAGGGGTGGCTACACCTTC.

The V and J genes are TRBV15 and TRBJ2-7; a possible D gene is TRBD2 (5 bases). Germline assignment: CDR1 LNHNV and CDR2 YYDKDF (reference sequence). Trimming pared 4 bases from V and 2 bases from J, leaving 15 bases between. The CDR3 covers 15 residues. CDR3 DNA sequence: TGTGCCACCAGCACACAAAGGACGGGAACCTACGAGCAGTACTTC. Translated, it gives CATSTQRTGTYEQYF.

This clonotype turned up a few times. The chain links TRBV28 to TRBJ1-2; D is perhaps TRBD1 (5 bases). The V gene lost 10 bases and the J gene lost 5 bases, with 11 bases spanning the gap. CDR1 is MDHEN, CDR2 SYDVKM, per germline. The CDR3 is 11 amino acids. The CDR3 region has the DNA TGTGCCATAGAGACAGATTATGGCTACACCTTC. Its translation: CAIETDYGYTF.

The rearrangement joins TRBV6-5 to TRBJ2-1, with 12 nucleotides matching TRBD2. Germline V gene sequence: CDR1 MNHEY, CDR2 SVGAGI. With V trimmed by 7 bases and J by 10 bases, 11 bases remained unmatched. There are 15 residues in the CDR3. The DNA for the CDR3 is TGTGCCAGCAAAAGACTAGCGGGAGTCATAAGGGAGCAGTTCTTC. This sequence encodes CASKRLAGVIREQFF.

The rearrangement joins TRBV12-3 or TRBV12-4 to TRBJ1-2, with D tentatively TRBD1 (5 bases). CDR3 length: 14 amino acids. Trimming took 6 bases from V and 8 from J, leaving 19 bases between them. This CDR3 is CASSLRNRTLGYTF. The CDR3 nucleotides are TGTGCCAGCAGCTTACGGAACAGGACTCTCGGCTACACCTTC.

In this sample, this clonotype turned up a few times. The V call is TRBV18, the J call TRBJ1-1; D unclear. Germline V gives CDR1 KGHSH, CDR2 LQKENI. This CDR3 is built from 13 residues. Deletions cut 5 bases from V and 7 bases from J, with 14 bases between. The CDR3 sequence is CASSTLGRVEAFF. Here the CDR3 DNA reads TGTGCCAGCTCAACTCTAGGGCGGGTTGAAGCTTTCTTT. The full variable domain, its missing parts supplied by reference TRBV18 and TRBJ1-1, is NAGVMQNPRHLVRRRGQEARLRCSPMKGHSHVYWYRQLPEEGLKFMVYLQKENIIDESGMPKERFSAEFPKEGPSILRIQQVVRGDSAAYFCASSTLGRVEAFFGQGTRLTVV.

The chain is built from TRBV6-5 and TRBJ1-2; tentative D call: TRBD1 (6 bases). Germline values: CDR1 MNHEY, CDR2 SVGAGI. Trimming removed 6 bases from V and 6 bases from J, with 23 bases in between. This CDR3 region has 16 residues. The CDR3 loop is CASSWGPGGQGNGYTF. As DNA, the CDR3 is TGTGCCAGCAGCTGGGGGCCTGGTGGGCAGGGGAATGGCTACACCTTC.

This chain connects TRBV11-2 to TRBJ1-2; D perhaps matches TRBD1 (5 bases). The CDR3 totals 14 residues. CDR1 is SGHAT, CDR2 FQNNGV, per germline. V was pared by 4 bases and J by 4 bases, with 13 bases between. This CDR3 reads CASSSTGPFYGYTF. The CDR3 bases are TGTGCCAGCAGCTCCACGGGACCTTTCTATGGCTACACCTTC.

This clonotype has only a few counts. The chain joins TRBV20-1 to TRBJ2-1, with TRBD2 matching over 14 bases. J gave up 4 bases and V 5 bases, and 4 bases lay outside the gene matches. The CDR3 is 15 residues long. Germline CDR1 reads DFQATT; CDR2 reads SNEGSKA (reference sequence). CDR3 coding DNA: TGCAGTGCTTACGGGACTAGCGGGAGTTACAATGAGCAGTTCTTC. Translated, it gives CSAYGTSGSYNEQFF.

This clonotype was detected only a few times. The chain uses TRBV28 and TRBJ1-2; D not certain. The V end lost 7 bases, the J end lost 8 bases, and 29 bases lay between the germline ends. The CDR3 extends over 17 amino acids. Germline assignment: CDR1 MDHEN and CDR2 SYDVKM. This CDR3 reads CASTSTWETVGIPGYTF. The CDR3, as DNA: TGTGCCAGCACCTCGACCTGGGAGACCGTAGGGATCCCGGGCTACACCTTC.

The CDR3 is CASSSMDRGITEAFF. CDR3 in DNA: TGTGCCAGCAGCTCTATGGACAGGGGGATCACTGAAGCTTTCTTT. This sequence joins TRBV7-2 and TRBJ1-1; 10 positions match TRBD1. V was pared by 4 bases and J by 4 bases, with 6 bases of the junction left unmatched. Germline values: CDR1 SGHTA, CDR2 FQGNSA. The CDR3 spans 15 residues.

This clonotype was seen many times. The chain links TRBV24-1 to TRBJ2-1, with D perhaps TRBD1 or TRBD2 (5 bases each). CDR1 and CDR2 (germline): KGHDR, SFDVKD. V was shortened by 3 bases and J by 6 bases, with 8 bases between the two germline ends. This CDR3 is 13 amino acids long. The DNA for the CDR3 is TGTGCCACCAGTGATACGGGGCTCAATGAGCAGTTCTTC. Its protein is CATSDTGLNEQFF.

The rearrangement links TRBV7-3 to TRBJ1-2; no reliable D call. The germline gives CDR1 SGHTA, CDR2 FQGTGA. V was shortened by 4 bases and J by 7 bases, with 13 bases between the two germline ends. CDR3 size: 13 residues. For the CDR3, the DNA is TGTGCCAGCAGCTCTCGCGCGGGGAGTGGCTACACCTTC. Amino acid sequence: CASSSRAGSGYTF.

The CDR3 coding sequence is TGTGCCACCAGCAGAGCTGGGGGACAGGCGAACACTGAAGCTTTCTTT. It yields the protein CATSRAGGQANTEAFF. V usage is TRBV15 and J usage is TRBJ1-1; 8 bases fit TRBD1. Germline trimming cut 1 base from V and 1 base from J; bases unmatched to any gene: 5. CDR1 and CDR2 from the germline V gene are LNHNV and YYDKDF (reference sequence). The CDR3 has 16 residues.

This clonotype showed up just a few times. This sequence joins TRBV20-1 and TRBJ2-1; the D gene is possibly TRBD2 (6 bases). This CDR3 spans 15 amino acids. The germline gives CDR1 DFQATT, CDR2 SNEGSKA (reference sequence). Trimming left V 5 bases short and J 0 bases short, with 14 bases between. CDR3 nucleotides: TGCAGTGCTCCGGGACTCCCCCTCTCCTACAATGAGCAGTTCTTC. This translates into CSAPGLPLSYNEQFF.

This clonotype was counted at least ten times. The chain carries TRBV7-9 and TRBJ2-7, with 7 bases aligning to TRBD1. Germline V lookup: CDR1 SEHNR, CDR2 FQNEAQ (reference sequence). CDR3 size: 14 residues. After removal of 1 base from V and 5 bases from J, the junction contained 5 bases not matched to a gene. The CDR3 sequence: CASSLVWTGDEQYF. CDR3 coding DNA: TGTGCCAGCAGCTTAGTGTGGACAGGCGACGAGCAGTACTTC.

CDR3 sequence: CASTIKTYYGYTF. Here the CDR3 DNA reads TGTGCCAGCACCATAAAGACTTACTATGGCTACACCTTC. This rearrangement joins TRBV12-3 or TRBV12-4 to TRBJ1-2; no firm D call. This CDR3 contains 13 residues. V gave up 7 bases and J gave up 3 bases, with 12 bases separating them.

This clonotype was detected only a few times. The V gene is TRBV29-1, the J gene TRBJ1-2, with D hard to call. The CDR3 has 12 amino acids. V was pared by 4 bases and J by 2 bases, with 8 bases between. Germline CDR1 SQVTM, CDR2 ANQGSEA. CDR3 amino acids: CSVVHLNYGYTF. CDR3 DNA sequence: TGCAGCGTTGTGCACCTGAACTATGGCTACACCTTC.

This sequence joins TRBV12-3 or TRBV12-4 and TRBJ2-2, with D possibly matching TRBD2 (5 bases). V was cut by 1 base and J by 0 bases, with 9 bases left in between. This CDR3 is 16 amino acids long. CDR3 in DNA: TGTGCCAGCAGTTTAGAGCGGTTCGCGAACACCGGGGAGCTGTTTTTT. Residues: CASSLERFANTGELFF.